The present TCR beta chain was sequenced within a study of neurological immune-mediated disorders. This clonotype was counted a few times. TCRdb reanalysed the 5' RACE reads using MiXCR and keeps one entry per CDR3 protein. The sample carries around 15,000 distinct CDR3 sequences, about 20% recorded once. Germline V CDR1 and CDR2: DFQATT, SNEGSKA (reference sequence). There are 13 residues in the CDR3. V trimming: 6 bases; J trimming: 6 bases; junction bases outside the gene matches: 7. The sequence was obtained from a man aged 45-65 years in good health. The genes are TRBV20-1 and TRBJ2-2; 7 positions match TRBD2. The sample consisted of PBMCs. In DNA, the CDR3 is TGCAGTGCCGAGGGAGGGTGGGCCGGGGAGCTGTTTTTT. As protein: CSAEGGWAGELFF.